This T cell receptor (beta chain) was sequenced in a study of cytomegalovirus exposure and HLA in healthy donors. Germline-derived CDR1 and CDR2 are MNHEY and SMNVEV (reference sequence). This CDR3 has 13 residues. Trimming left V 5 bases short and J 10 bases short, with 17 bases between. The study, taken as a whole, reports: In vitro testing confirmed a few CMV-associated chains as specific for CMV antigens.

Worth noting for this clone: Its antigen is unidentified.

Profiled with immunoSEQ multiplex PCR; TCRdb holds only in-frame clones, not every one. The repertoire holds under 250,000 clones, with more than 75% as singletons. The rearrangement uses TRBV27 and TRBJ1-2, with unresolved D. The material sequenced was PBMCs. The sequence derives from a woman aged 18-30 years in good health and CMV-seropositive. The CDR3: CASSTDGGGIYTF. As DNA, the CDR3 is TGTGCCAGCAGTACCGACGGCGGAGGTATCTACACCTTC.